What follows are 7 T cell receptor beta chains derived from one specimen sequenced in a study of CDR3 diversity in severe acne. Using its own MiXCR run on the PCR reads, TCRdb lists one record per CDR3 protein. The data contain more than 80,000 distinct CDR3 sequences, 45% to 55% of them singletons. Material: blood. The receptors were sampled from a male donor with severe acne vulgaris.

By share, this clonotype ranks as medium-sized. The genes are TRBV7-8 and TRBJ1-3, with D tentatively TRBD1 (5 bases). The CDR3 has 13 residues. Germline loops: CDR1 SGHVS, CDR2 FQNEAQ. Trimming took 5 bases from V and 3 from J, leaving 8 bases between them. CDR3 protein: CASSGAGGNTIYF. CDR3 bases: TGTGCCAGCAGCGGGGCGGGTGGAAACACCATATATTTT.

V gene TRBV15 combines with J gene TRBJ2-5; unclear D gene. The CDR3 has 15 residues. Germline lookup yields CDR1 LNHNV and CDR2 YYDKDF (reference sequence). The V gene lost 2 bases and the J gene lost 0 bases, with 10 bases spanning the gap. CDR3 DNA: TGTGCCACCAGCAGACGGACCGAAAACCAAGAGACCCAGTACTTC. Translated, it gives CATSRRTENQETQYF.

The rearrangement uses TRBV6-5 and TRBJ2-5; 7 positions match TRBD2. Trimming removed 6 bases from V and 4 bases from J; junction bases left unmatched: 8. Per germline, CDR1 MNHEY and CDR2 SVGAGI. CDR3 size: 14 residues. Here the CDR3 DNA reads TGTGCCAGCAGCGTGGGGGGGGAACCAGAGACCCAGTACTTC. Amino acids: CASSVGGEPETQYF.

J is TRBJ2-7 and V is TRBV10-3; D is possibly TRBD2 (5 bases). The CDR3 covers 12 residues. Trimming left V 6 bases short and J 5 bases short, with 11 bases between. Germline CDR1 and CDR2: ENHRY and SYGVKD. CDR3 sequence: CAISGESHEQYF. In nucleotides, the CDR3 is TGTGCCATCAGCGGGGAATCCCACGAGCAGTACTTC.

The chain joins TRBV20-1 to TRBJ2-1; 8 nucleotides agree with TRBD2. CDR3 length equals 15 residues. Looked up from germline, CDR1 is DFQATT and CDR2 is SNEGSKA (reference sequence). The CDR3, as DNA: TGCAGCACCCGTATAGACGGGGGGGCCTACAATGAGCAGTTCTTC. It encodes CSTRIDGGAYNEQFF.

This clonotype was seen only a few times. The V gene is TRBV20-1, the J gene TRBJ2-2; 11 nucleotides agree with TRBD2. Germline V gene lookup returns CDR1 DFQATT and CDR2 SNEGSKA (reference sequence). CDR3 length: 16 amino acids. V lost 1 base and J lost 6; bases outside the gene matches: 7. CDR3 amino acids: CSARVSGRDRAGELFF. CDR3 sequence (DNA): TGCAGTGCTAGAGTTAGCGGGAGGGATCGAGCCGGGGAGCTGTTTTTT.

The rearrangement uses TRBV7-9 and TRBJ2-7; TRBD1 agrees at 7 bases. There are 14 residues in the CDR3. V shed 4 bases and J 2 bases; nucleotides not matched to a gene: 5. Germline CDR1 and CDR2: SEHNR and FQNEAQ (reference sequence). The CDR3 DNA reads TGTGCCAGCAGCTCCGGGACAGATGCCTACGAGCAGTACTTC. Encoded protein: CASSSGTDAYEQYF.